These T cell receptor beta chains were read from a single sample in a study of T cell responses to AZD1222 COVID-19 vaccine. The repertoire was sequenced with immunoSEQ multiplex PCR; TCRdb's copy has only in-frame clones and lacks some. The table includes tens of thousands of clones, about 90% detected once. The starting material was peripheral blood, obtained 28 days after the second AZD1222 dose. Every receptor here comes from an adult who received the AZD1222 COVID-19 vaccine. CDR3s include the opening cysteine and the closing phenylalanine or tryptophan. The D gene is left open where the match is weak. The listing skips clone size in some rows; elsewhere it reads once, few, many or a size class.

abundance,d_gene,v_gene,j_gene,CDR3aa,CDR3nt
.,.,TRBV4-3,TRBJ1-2,CASSQDREYGYTF,TGCGCCAGCAGCCAAGACAGGGAGTATGGCTACACCTTC
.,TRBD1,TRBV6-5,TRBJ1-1,CASSRRQGATEAFF,TGTGCCAGCAGTCGCCGACAGGGGGCCACTGAAGCTTTCTTT
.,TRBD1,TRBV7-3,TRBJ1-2,CASRTSHRGREGYTF,TGTGCCAGCAGAACCTCCCACAGGGGGAGAGAGGGCTACACCTTC
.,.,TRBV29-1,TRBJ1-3,CSVYLGSGNTIYF,TGCAGCGTCTATCTAGGATCTGGAAACACCATATATTTT
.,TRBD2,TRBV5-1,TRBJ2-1,CASSLGLATYNEQFF,TGCGCCAGCAGCTTGGGACTAGCGACCTACAATGAGCAGTTCTTC
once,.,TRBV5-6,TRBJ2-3,CASSLGQITDTQYF,TGTGCCAGCAGCTTGGGTCAAATCACAGATACGCAGTATTTT
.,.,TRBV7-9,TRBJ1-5,CASSFGSNQPQHF,TGTGCCAGCAGCTTTGGGAGCAATCAGCCCCAGCATTTT
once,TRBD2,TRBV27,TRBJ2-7,CASRLAGPSAEQYF,TGTGCCAGCAGACTAGCGGGCCCTTCCGCCGAGCAGTACTTC
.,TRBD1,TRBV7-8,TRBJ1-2,CASSLRRDSDYGYTF,TGTGCCAGCAGCTTACGCCGGGACAGCGACTATGGCTACACCTTC
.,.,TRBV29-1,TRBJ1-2,CSVGRGGGYTF,TGCAGCGTTGGGCGGGGCGGTGGCTACACCTTC
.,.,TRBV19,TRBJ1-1,CASSTHWRGLMNTEAFF,TGTGCCAGTAGTACCCATTGGAGGGGACTCATGAACACTGAAGCTTTCTTT
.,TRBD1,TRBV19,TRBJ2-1,CASTADRTGGSYNEQFF,TGTGCCAGTACGGCGGACCGGACAGGGGGGTCCTACAATGAGCAGTTCTTC
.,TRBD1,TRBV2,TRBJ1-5,CASRGRSAGGLQYNQPQHF,TGTGCCAGCAGAGGAAGGTCGGCAGGGGGGCTCCAATACAATCAGCCCCAGCATTTT
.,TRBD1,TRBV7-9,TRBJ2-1,CASSLGTGVPNEQFF,TGTGCCAGCAGCTTAGGGACAGGGGTTCCCAATGAGCAGTTCTTC
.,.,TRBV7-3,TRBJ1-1,CASSLAQGLGTEAFF,TGTGCCAGCAGCCTCGCACAGGGCTTGGGGACTGAAGCTTTCTTT
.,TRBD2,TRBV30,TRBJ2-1,CARKSGRSPNNEQFF,TGTGCCCGGAAAAGCGGGAGGAGCCCTAACAATGAGCAGTTCTTC
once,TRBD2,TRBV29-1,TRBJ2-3,CSVETRLAGAPDTQYF,TGCAGCGTTGAAACTCGGCTAGCGGGAGCTCCAGATACGCAGTATTTT
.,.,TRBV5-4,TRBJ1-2,CASSVDPLGGYTF,TGTGCCAGCAGCGTAGATCCTTTAGGGGGCTACACCTTC
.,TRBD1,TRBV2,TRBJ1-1,CASRHSQGAGTEAFF,TGTGCCAGCCGTCACTCCCAGGGGGCAGGGACTGAAGCTTTCTTT
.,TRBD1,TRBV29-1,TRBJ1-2,CSVEATGVNYGYTF,TGCAGCGTTGAAGCGACAGGGGTTAACTATGGCTACACCTTC
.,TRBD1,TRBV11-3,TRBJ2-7,CASSLGTGTIREQYF,TGTGCCAGCAGCTTAGGGACAGGGACCATCAGGGAGCAGTACTTC
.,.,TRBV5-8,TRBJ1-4,CASSLPGTATNEKLFF,TGTGCCAGCAGCTTGCCAGGGACTGCAACTAATGAAAAACTGTTTTTT
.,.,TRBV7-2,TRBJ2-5,CASSVSAAYQETQYF,TGTGCCAGCAGCGTTAGCGCAGCTTACCAAGAGACCCAGTACTTC
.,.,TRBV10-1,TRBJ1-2,CASSDRLLGGYTF,TGCGCCAGCAGCGACCGCTTATTGGGAGGCTACACCTTC
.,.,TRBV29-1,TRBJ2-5,CSVVRGSETQYF,TGCAGCGTTGTAAGGGGATCGGAGACCCAGTACTTC
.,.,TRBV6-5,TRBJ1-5,CASRRGPLDQPQHF,TGTGCCAGCAGACGAGGACCCCTCGATCAGCCCCAGCATTTT
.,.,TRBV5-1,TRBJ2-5,CASSFGTGVETQYF,TGCGCCAGCAGCTTCGGGACGGGTGTAGAGACCCAGTACTTC
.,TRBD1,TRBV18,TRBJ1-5,CASSEGASNQPQHF,TGTGCCAGCTCAGAGGGGGCTAGCAATCAGCCCCAGCATTTT
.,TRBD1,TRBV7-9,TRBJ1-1,CASSLSGTGAEAFF,TGTGCCAGCAGCTTATCCGGGACAGGGGCTGAAGCTTTCTTT
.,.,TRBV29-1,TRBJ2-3,CSVVGGYTDTQYF,TGCAGCGTTGTGGGCGGATACACAGATACGCAGTATTTT
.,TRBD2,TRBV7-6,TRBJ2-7,CASSLGSGRGGYEQYF,TGTGCCAGCAGCTTAGGAAGCGGGAGAGGGGGCTACGAGCAGTACTTC
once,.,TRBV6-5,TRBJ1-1,CASSYGQREAFF,TGTGCCAGCAGTTACGGGCAGCGAGAAGCTTTCTTT
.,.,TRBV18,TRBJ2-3,CASSPGNAYTDTQYF,TGTGCCAGCTCACCAGGGAACGCTTACACAGATACGCAGTATTTT
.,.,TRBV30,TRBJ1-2,CAWSVLVRVGYTF,TGTGCCTGGAGTGTACTTGTGAGGGTTGGCTACACCTTC
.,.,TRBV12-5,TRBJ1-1,CASGLVRVGSTEAFF,TGTGCTAGTGGTTTGGTACGAGTTGGGAGCACTGAAGCTTTCTTT
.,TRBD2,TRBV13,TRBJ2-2,CASSPSGSLTGELFF,TGTGCCAGCAGCCCCAGCGGGAGTCTCACCGGGGAGCTGTTTTTT
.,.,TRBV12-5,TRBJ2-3,CASGGNLGTDTQYF,TGTGCTAGTGGTGGCAATCTAGGCACAGATACGCAGTATTTT
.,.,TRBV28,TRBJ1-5,CASSSNNQPQHF,TGTGCCAGCAGTTCAAATAATCAGCCCCAGCATTTT
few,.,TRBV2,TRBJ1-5,CASCLLGGERNQPQHF,TGTGCCAGCTGCCTCCTTGGGGGTGAGCGCAATCAGCCCCAGCATTTT
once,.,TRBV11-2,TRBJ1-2,CASSLNYGYTF,TGTGCCAGCAGCCTTAACTATGGCTACACCTTC
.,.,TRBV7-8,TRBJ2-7,CASSPSGVEQYF,TGTGCCAGCAGCCCCTCGGGAGTCGAGCAGTACTTC
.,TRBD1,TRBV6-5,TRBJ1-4,CASSPGTGFKLFF,TGTGCCAGCAGTCCCGGGACAGGTTTTAAACTGTTTTTT
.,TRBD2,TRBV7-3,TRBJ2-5,CASSSGLAGKETQYF,TGTGCCAGCAGTTCGGGACTAGCGGGGAAAGAGACCCAGTACTTC
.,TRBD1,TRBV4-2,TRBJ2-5,CASSLLSGTGSETQYF,TGTGCCAGCAGCCTGCTTTCCGGGACAGGGTCCGAGACCCAGTACTTC
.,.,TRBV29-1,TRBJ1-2,CSVVMGRSYGYTF,TGCAGCGTTGTTATGGGCCGTTCTTATGGCTACACCTTC
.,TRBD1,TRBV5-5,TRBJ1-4,CASSLGTVQEKLFF,TGTGCCAGCAGCCTCGGGACAGTGCAGGAAAAACTGTTTTTT
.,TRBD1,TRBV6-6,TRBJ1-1,CASRQGAVNTEAFF,TGTGCCAGCCGACAGGGGGCGGTGAACACTGAAGCTTTCTTT